What follows are 26 T cell receptor beta chains derived from one specimen sequenced in a study of Ad26.COV2.S vaccination and SARS-CoV-2 variants. Treatment reported: around 19 received Ad26.COV2.S at low or high dose, single or two shots; about 5 received placebo; per-sample allocation not given. At day 63 after the first vaccine or placebo injection, samples were drawn. The method was immunoSEQ multiplex PCR; TCRdb's version includes in-frame clones alone and lacks a portion of them. In the table there are hundreds of thousands of clones, 85% to 90% of which are singletons. The source was peripheral blood, collected in a trial of Ad26.COV2.S vaccine versus placebo. These receptor sequences come from a person between 18 and 59 years old who received the Ad26.COV2.S COVID-19 vaccine or a placebo.

The chain uses TRBV5-1 and TRBJ2-3; D remains unclear. V lost 5 bases to trimming and J lost 5 bases, with 18 bases between them. Germline lookup yields CDR1 SGHRS and CDR2 YFSETQ. This CDR3 contains 15 residues. CDR3 sequence reads: CASRLNAQVKDTQYF. Written as DNA, the CDR3 is TGCGCCAGCAGATTGAACGCCCAAGTGAAAGATACGCAGTATTTT.

The chain links TRBV5-4 to TRBJ2-7; 8 positions match TRBD2. Losses at the gene ends were 1 base for V and 5 bases for J; bases not matched to a gene: 5. CDR3 length: 14 residues. CDR1 and CDR2 (germline): SGHNT, YYREEE (reference sequence). CDR3: CASSLRGGRDEQYF. Here the CDR3 DNA reads TGTGCCAGCAGCTTGCGGGGGGGCCGGGACGAGCAGTACTTC.

The chain couples TRBV5-6 to TRBJ1-5, with D uncertain. CDR1 and CDR2 (germline): SGHDT, YYEEEE. Trimming stripped 3 bases from V and 0 bases from J, with 10 bases between. The CDR3 is made up of 15 amino acids. The CDR3 protein is CASSSQGHSNQPQHF. CDR3 sequence (DNA): TGTGCCAGCAGCTCGCAAGGTCATAGCAATCAGCCCCAGCATTTT.

The chain carries TRBV19 and TRBJ1-1; possibly TRBD1 for D (5 bases). The CDR3 consists of 14 residues. V lost 3 bases, J lost 6 bases, and 14 bases lay in between. Germline CDR1 LNHDA, CDR2 SQIVND (reference sequence). CDR3 loop: CASSIRTGRAEAFF. The DNA for the CDR3 is TGTGCCAGTAGTATTCGGACGGGGCGGGCTGAAGCTTTCTTT.

The chain has TRBV28 and TRBJ1-5; perhaps TRBD1 as D (5 bases). V was clipped by 2 bases and J by 5 bases, with 13 bases between them. Looked up from germline, CDR1 is MDHEN and CDR2 is SYDVKM. The CDR3 is 15 residues long. DNA for the CDR3: TGTGCCAGCAGTTTAGGGGGGGGATCTGATCAGCCCCAGCATTTT. Its translation: CASSLGGGSDQPQHF. Drawing the rest from reference TRBV28 and TRBJ1-5, the complete variable domain is DVKVTQSSRYLVKRTGEKVFLECVQDMDHENMFWYRQDPGLGLRLIYFSYDVKMKEKGDIPEGYSVSREKKERFSLILESASTNQTSMYLCASSLGGGSDQPQHFGDGTRLSIL.

V and J are TRBV28 and TRBJ2-7; TRBD2 matches 13 bases. V dropped 5 bases and J dropped 12; count of bases not matched to a gene: 7. The CDR3 length is 13 residues. Germline V gene sequence: CDR1 MDHEN, CDR2 SYDVKM. The CDR3 here is CASSPWTSGRTYF. In nucleotides, the CDR3 is TGTGCCAGCAGTCCGTGGACTAGCGGGAGAACGTACTTC.

V gene TRBV28 combines with J gene TRBJ1-4, with 9 bases fitting TRBD1. V gave up 3 bases and J gave up 6 bases; unmatched junction bases: 2. CDR3 length equals 14 residues. Germline lookup yields CDR1 MDHEN and CDR2 SYDVKM. CDR3 DNA sequence: TGTGCCAGCAGTTTCCGGACAGGGGATGAAAAACTGTTTTTT. Protein sequence: CASSFRTGDEKLFF.

V is TRBV14 and J is TRBJ1-2; D call uncertain. Trimming cost V 1 base and J 8 bases, with 11 bases left between them. This CDR3 has 13 amino acids. CDR1 is SGHDN and CDR2 is FVKESK in the germline V gene. The CDR3 coding sequence is TGTGCCAGCAGCCAAGGGGTATTGGGCGGCTACACCTTC. Encoded protein: CASSQGVLGGYTF.

This chain joins TRBV5-8 and TRBJ2-7; 14 bases are a match to TRBD2. In germline, CDR1 is SGHTS, CDR2 YDEGEE. The CDR3 is 16 residues long. V lost 3 bases and J lost 6; bases outside the gene matches: 8. CDR3 nucleotides: TGTGCCAGCAGCTGGGGGACCGGGACTAGCGGGGGCGAGCAGTACTTC. Its translation: CASSWGTGTSGGEQYF.

The chain couples TRBV27 to TRBJ1-5; D is unclear. CDR1 MNHEY and CDR2 SMNVEV come from the germline V gene (reference sequence). The ends were cut back, 6 bases at V and 4 bases at J, with 10 bases in the middle. The CDR3 covers 13 residues. DNA for the CDR3: TGTGCCAGCAGAGCGCGGACGAATCAGCCCCAGCATTTT. Residues: CASRARTNQPQHF.

This clone has only one observation. The gene calls are TRBV6-5 and TRBJ2-1; D might be TRBD1 or TRBD2, each matching 5 bases. The CDR3 runs to 15 residues. Germline loops: CDR1 MNHEY, CDR2 SVGAGI. Trimming took off 3 bases at V and 2 bases at J, with 11 bases between the two ends. DNA of the CDR3: TGTGCCAGCAGTTATCGGGACGCGACCTACAATGAGCAGTTCTTC. This gives the protein CASSYRDATYNEQFF.

The J gene is TRBJ1-1, the V gene TRBV7-9; no clear D gene. Germline CDR1 is SEHNR and CDR2 is FQNEAQ (reference sequence). V gave up 5 bases and J gave up 4 bases, with 11 bases separating them. The CDR3 runs 13 residues. The CDR3 sequence: CASSPSWGTEAFF. CDR3 DNA sequence: TGTGCCAGCAGCCCTAGTTGGGGCACTGAAGCTTTCTTT.

The chain links TRBV2 to TRBJ1-1; no clear D gene. Germline V lookup: CDR1 SNHLY, CDR2 FYNNEI. CDR3 length: 17 residues. Trimming removed 0 bases from V and 0 bases from J, with 14 bases in between. The CDR3 here is CASSEAYYMGVNTEAFF. The DNA for the CDR3 is TGTGCCAGCAGTGAAGCGTATTATATGGGTGTGAACACTGAAGCTTTCTTT.

This chain joins TRBV11-1 and TRBJ1-2, with a weak D call TRBD1 (5 bases). V lost 6 bases to trimming and J lost 7 bases, with 15 bases between them. Germline V gives CDR1 SGHAT, CDR2 FQDESV (reference sequence). The CDR3 has 13 amino acids. The CDR3 nucleotides read TGTGCCAGCAGGCCCTTCGGGGGATCTGGCTACACCTTC. This sequence encodes CASRPFGGSGYTF.

The chain combines TRBV28 with TRBJ2-1; perhaps TRBD2 as D (6 bases). The germline CDR1 and CDR2 sequences are MDHEN and SYDVKM. This CDR3 spans 16 amino acids. The V end lost 9 bases, the J end lost 0 bases, and 18 bases lay between the germline ends. CDR3 coding DNA: TGTGCCAGTTACCCCGGGACTTCTAGCTCCTACAATGAGCAGTTCTTC. This encodes CASYPGTSSSYNEQFF.

The chain employs TRBV7-8 and TRBJ1-1; tentatively, D is TRBD1 (6 bases). CDR1 is SGHVS and CDR2 is FQNEAQ in the germline V gene. The CDR3 covers 15 residues. The germline V and J ends were trimmed by 5 bases and 0 bases, with 13 bases remaining between them. CDR3 in amino acids: CASSQDRILNTEAFF. CDR3 DNA sequence: TGTGCCAGCAGCCAAGACAGGATTCTGAACACTGAAGCTTTCTTT.

Ten or more counts support this clone. The chain has TRBV5-4 and TRBJ2-7; a possible D gene is TRBD2 (6 bases). This CDR3 is built from 13 residues. The V gene's germline CDR1 is SGHNT and CDR2 YYREEE (reference sequence). Between the trimmed V and J ends, which lost 4 bases and 6 bases, there was a span of 14 bases. The CDR3 DNA reads as TGTGCCAGCAGCCCCGGAGGGGTCCGCGAGCAGTACTTC. Translation: CASSPGGVREQYF.

V usage is TRBV6-1 and J usage is TRBJ1-2; D gene uncertain. The CDR3 is 13 amino acids. Looked up from germline, CDR1 is MNHNS and CDR2 is SASEGT. Trimming left V 3 bases short and J 4 bases short, with 9 bases between. The CDR3 loop reads CASSEETFYGYTF. The CDR3 DNA reads TGTGCCAGCAGTGAGGAGACATTCTATGGCTACACCTTC.

V gene TRBV6-5 combines with J gene TRBJ2-7; D is perhaps TRBD1 or TRBD2 (7 bases each). The V gene's germline CDR1 is MNHEY and CDR2 SVGAGI. This CDR3 has 15 amino acids. The V end lost 10 bases, the J end lost 6 bases, and 25 bases lay between the germline ends. CDR3 nucleotide sequence: TGTGCCACCCAGGGACAGCGACTCGGGGAGGGCGAGCAGTACTTC. It is translated as CATQGQRLGEGEQYF.

This rearrangement joins TRBV13 to TRBJ2-7, with 15 bases identical to TRBD2. The CDR3 totals 18 residues. Germline loops: CDR1 PRHDT, CDR2 FYEKMQ (reference sequence). J lost 0 bases, V lost 4 bases, and 7 bases had no gene match. CDR3 DNA sequence: TGTGCCAGCAGCTCAGTAGGACTAGCGGGAGGGTCCTCCTACGAGCAGTACTTC. Translated: CASSSVGLAGGSSYEQYF. The entire variable domain, with the rest obtained from reference TRBV13 and TRBJ2-7, is as follows: AAGVIQSPRHLIKEKRETATLKCYPIPRHDTVYWYQQGPGQDPQFLISFYEKMQSDKGSIPDRFSAQQFSDYHSELNMSSLELGDSALYFCASSSVGLAGGSSYEQYFGPGTRLTVT.

The CDR3, as DNA: TGTGCCAGCAGCTTAGAGGGACAGACCTACGAGCAGTACTTC. This sequence encodes CASSLEGQTYEQYF. The chain joins TRBV7-2 to TRBJ2-7; TRBD1 agrees at 7 bases. This CDR3 region has 14 residues. V shed 1 base, J shed 2 bases, and the junction held 2 bases outside the gene matches. The germline CDR1 and CDR2 sequences are SGHTA and FQGNSA.

This clone was observed a single time. The V and J genes are TRBV16 and TRBJ2-1; TRBD1 matches 7 bases. The V and J ends lost 2 bases and 8 bases, in that order; junction bases with no gene match: 6. The germline V gene has CDR1 KGHSY and CDR2 FQNENV. The CDR3 totals 14 residues. This CDR3 reads CASSQTVGGDEQFF. For the CDR3, the DNA is TGTGCCAGCAGCCAAACTGTAGGGGGCGATGAGCAGTTCTTC.

The chain uses TRBV30 and TRBJ1-2; unclear D gene. Germline V gene sequence: CDR1 GTSNPN, CDR2 SVGIG (reference sequence). Trimming pared 0 bases from V and 9 bases from J, leaving 11 bases between. This CDR3 comprises 12 residues. The chain's CDR3 is CAWSVRGSSYTF. The CDR3 DNA follows: TGTGCCTGGAGTGTACGAGGGAGTAGCTACACCTTC.

The V and J genes are TRBV10-3 and TRBJ1-5, with D possibly being TRBD1 (6 bases). Trimming pared 0 bases from V and 6 bases from J, leaving 15 bases between. From germline, CDR1 is ENHRY and CDR2 SYGVKD. The CDR3 contains 16 residues. The DNA for the CDR3 is TGTGCCATCAGTGAGTCAGGGCTCGGACAGCTTCAGCCCCAGCATTTT. It translates to CAISESGLGQLQPQHF.

The V call is TRBV7-9, the J call TRBJ1-2, with 9 bases matching TRBD1. The trim removed 3 bases at V and 6 bases at J, leaving 8 bases unmatched. This CDR3 region has 15 residues. Germline V gene sequence: CDR1 SEHNR, CDR2 FQNEAQ (reference sequence). This CDR3 reads CASSFLLTGGHGYTF. In DNA, the CDR3 is TGTGCCAGCAGCTTCCTTCTTACAGGGGGCCATGGCTACACCTTC.

The rearrangement links TRBV2 to TRBJ1-5; possible D gene TRBD1, 5 bases. The V end was cut by 0 bases, the J end by 2 bases, with 8 bases between. CDR1 SNHLY and CDR2 FYNNEI come from the germline V gene. CDR3 size: 15 residues. Here the CDR3 DNA reads TGTGCCAGCAGTGAAGCCAGGGCTGGCAATCAGCCCCAGCATTTT. It specifies CASSEARAGNQPQHF.